This TCR beta chain is drawn from a study of T cell responses to AZD1222 COVID-19 vaccine. At the level of the study: Second-dose schedules of about 4 or about 12 weeks were combined. Broader study findings: Baseline seropositives among AZD1222 recipients totaled only six or seven. Clonal diversity was possibly underestimated, and the donors were mostly white British, with more females.

Here immunoSEQ multiplex PCR was the method, and the copy in TCRdb shows in-frame clones only, minus some. The table includes tens of thousands of clones, 80% detected once. Worth noting for this clone: The antigen is not known.

The source of this sequence is an adult in good health. Specimen: peripheral blood, collected on day 0 of AZD1222 vaccination.

DNA of the CDR3: TGCACCAGCAGCCAAGATGTAAAAAAACGGGAGTCAGAGACCCAGTACTTC. Encoded protein: CTSSQDVKKRESETQYF. The chain has TRBV1 and TRBJ2-5; the D call in the table, TRBD2, was not verified against the DNA. TRBV1 is noted as a pseudogene. CDR3 length: 17 residues.